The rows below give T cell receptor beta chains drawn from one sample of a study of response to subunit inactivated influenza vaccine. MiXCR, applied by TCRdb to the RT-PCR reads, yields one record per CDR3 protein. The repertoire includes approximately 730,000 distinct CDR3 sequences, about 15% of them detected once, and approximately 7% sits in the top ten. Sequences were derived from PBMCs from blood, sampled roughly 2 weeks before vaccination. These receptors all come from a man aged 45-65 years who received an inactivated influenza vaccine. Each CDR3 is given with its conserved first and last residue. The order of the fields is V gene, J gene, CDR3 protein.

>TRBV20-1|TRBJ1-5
CSARPRDSWQPQHF
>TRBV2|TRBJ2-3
CASHSGLAEAFTDTQYF
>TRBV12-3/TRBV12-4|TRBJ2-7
CASSKGAQGSYEQYF
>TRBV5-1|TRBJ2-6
CASSAPGQGAYGANDLTF
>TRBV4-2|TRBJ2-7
CASSQGDGSYEQYF
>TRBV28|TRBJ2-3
CASSYAPWPSTDTQYF
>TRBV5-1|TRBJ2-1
CASSLPPPQNNEQFF
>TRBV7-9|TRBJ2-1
CASRPDVFYEQFF
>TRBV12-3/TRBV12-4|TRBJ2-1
CASSSVPSYNEQFF
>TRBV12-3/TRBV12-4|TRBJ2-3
CASLKDGPDTQYF
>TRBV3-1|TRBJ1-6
CASSPSYSARHNSPLHF
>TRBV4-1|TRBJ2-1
CASSQVLYTNSPYNEQFF
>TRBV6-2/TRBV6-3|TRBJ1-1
CASSFIQGATEAFF
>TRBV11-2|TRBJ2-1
CASSSPGHQRGGFYNEQFF
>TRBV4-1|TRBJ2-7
CASSQQTGQGTYEQYF
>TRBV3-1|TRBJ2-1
CASSPGWASNEQFF
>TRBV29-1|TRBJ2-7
CSGSRGPSYEQYF
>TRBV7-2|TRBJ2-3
CASSRGLSGDTQYF
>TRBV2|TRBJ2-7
CASRKDTPSYEQYF
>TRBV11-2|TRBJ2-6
CASSSSGGWIGANVLTF
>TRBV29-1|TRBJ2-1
CSVDLILAREQFF
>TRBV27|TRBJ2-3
CASSPFLARLADTQYF
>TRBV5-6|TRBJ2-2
CASSLAGTSVPGELFF
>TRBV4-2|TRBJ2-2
CASSPAGTSHTGELFF
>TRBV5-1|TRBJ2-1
CASSLPTGSYNEQFF
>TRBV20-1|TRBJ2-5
CSASYREETQYF
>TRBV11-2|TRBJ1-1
CASSLAAFNTEAFF
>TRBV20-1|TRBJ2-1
CSARGLAGYHNEQFF
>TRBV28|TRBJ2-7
CASSLRWREISQQYF
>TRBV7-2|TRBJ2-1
CASSHSTGRDEQFF
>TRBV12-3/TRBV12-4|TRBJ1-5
CASTVRGRNQPQHF
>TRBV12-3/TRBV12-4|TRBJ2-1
CAPGTSGANEQFF
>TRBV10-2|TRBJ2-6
CASSQGMGANVLTF
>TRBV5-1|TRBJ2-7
CASSPTSRTEGEQYF
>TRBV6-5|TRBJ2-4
CASSFLRAQSENIQYF
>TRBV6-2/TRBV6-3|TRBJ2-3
CASSRNPPGLAGGSTDTQYF
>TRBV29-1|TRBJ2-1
CSVEDRLAGAFEQFF
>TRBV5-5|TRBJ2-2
CASKGDGSTGELFF
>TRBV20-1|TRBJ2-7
CSALKQGRTYEQYF
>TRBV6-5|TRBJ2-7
CASSYLGLAGPYEQYF
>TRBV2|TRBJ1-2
CATREDSSSHGYTF
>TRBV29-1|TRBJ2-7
CSVQSFYEQYF
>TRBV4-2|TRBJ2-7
CASSRGTGVNYEQYF
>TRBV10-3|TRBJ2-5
CATGQGYQETQYF
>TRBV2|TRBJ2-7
CASSEVWLAGGYEQYF
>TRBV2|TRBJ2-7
CASRGTVQSSYEQYF
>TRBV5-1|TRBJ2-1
CASRQTFSSSYNEQFF
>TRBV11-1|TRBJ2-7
CASSFDQGVQYF
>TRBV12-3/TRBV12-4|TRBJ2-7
CASSWGSTTYEQYF
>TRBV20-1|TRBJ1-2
CSARVGGQWRGNYGYTF
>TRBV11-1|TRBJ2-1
CASSRSGRPPYNEQFF
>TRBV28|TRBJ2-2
CASSFPSGRTGELFF
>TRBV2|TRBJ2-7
CASSAETGVNEQYF
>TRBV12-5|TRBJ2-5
CASGMLVGQGRKTQYF